The T cell receptor beta chain described here comes from a study of cytomegalovirus exposure and HLA in healthy donors. Broader study findings: In an earlier analysis, productive rearrangement rates for most beta V segments clustered near 87% or 30%. As confirmed in vitro, a few CMV-associated chains were specific for CMV antigens.

This CDR3 has 15 amino acids. V was cut by 0 bases and J by 5 bases, with 12 bases left in between. Germline loops: CDR1 SGHRS, CDR2 YFSETQ. Details on this clone: The target antigen is unknown.

The PCR made use of 60 Vbeta and 13 Jbeta primers. Libraries were prepared by immunoSEQ multiplex PCR; TCRdb keeps only in-frame clonotypes and omits some of them. Of 150,000 to 200,000 clones in the sample, roughly 77% are singletons; the top ten hold roughly 1.5%. The specimen was PBMCs. The sequence came from a woman in her 50s in good health and CMV-seronegative. The V call is TRBV5-1, the J call TRBJ2-1, with a weak D call TRBD2 (5 bases). The CDR3 DNA is TGCGCCAGCAGCTTGGTAGCTTCTAGCAACAATGAGCAGTTCTTC. It yields the protein CASSLVASSNNEQFF.